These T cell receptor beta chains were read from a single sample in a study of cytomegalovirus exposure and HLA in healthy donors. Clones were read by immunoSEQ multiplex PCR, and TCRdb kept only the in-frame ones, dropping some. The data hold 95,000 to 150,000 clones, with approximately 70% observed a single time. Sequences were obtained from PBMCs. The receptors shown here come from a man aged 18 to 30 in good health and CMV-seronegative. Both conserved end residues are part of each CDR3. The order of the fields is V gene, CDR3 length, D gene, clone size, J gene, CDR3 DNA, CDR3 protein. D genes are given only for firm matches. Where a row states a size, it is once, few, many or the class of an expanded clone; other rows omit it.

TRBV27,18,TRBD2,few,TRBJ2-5,TGTGCCAGCGCCGGGACTAGCGGGAGACCACTGTACCAAGAGACCCAGTACTTC,CASAGTSGRPLYQETQYF
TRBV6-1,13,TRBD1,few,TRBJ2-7,TGTGCCAGCAGTACAGGGGGCGGGTACGAGCAGTACTTC,CASSTGGGYEQYF
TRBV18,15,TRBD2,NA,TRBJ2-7,TGTGCCAGCTCATATAGCGGGGGCGTCTCCTACGAGCAGTACTTC,CASSYSGGVSYEQYF
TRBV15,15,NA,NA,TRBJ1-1,TGTGCCACCAGCCCAATCGACCGCGGAGACACTGAAGCTTTCTTT,CATSPIDRGDTEAFF
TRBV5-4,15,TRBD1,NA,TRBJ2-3,TGTGCCAGCAGCTGGCGGACAGGGATCCCAGATACGCAGTATTTT,CASSWRTGIPDTQYF
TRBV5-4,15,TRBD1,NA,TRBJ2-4,TGTGCCAGCAGCTCCGGACAGGGTGGCAAAAACATTCAGTACTTC,CASSSGQGGKNIQYF
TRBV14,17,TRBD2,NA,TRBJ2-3,TGTGCCAGCAGCCCGAGACTAGCGGGGCTTAGCACAGATACGCAGTATTTT,CASSPRLAGLSTDTQYF
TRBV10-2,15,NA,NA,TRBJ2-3,TGCGCCAGCAGTTCTCGGGGTATGTGGTCAGATACGCAGTATTTT,CASSSRGMWSDTQYF
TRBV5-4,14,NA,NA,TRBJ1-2,TGTGCCAGCAGCTTGGCCGGGGGTTGGGTAGGCTACACCTTC,CASSLAGGWVGYTF
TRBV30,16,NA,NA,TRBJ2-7,TGTGCCTGGAGTCTCCGATACAGGGGAGGTTTCTACGAGCAGTACTTC,CAWSLRYRGGFYEQYF
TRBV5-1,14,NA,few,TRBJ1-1,TGCGCCAGCAGCTTGGGGGCTAAGAACACTGAAGCTTTCTTT,CASSLGAKNTEAFF
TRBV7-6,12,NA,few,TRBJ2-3,TGTGCCAGCAGTCCCATTTCCGATACGCAGTATTTT,CASSPISDTQYF
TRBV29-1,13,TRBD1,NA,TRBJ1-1,TGCAGCGTGGACAGGGGAATGGGCACTGAAGCTTTCTTT,CSVDRGMGTEAFF
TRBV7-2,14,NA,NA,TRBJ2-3,TGTGCCAGCAGCTTATCCAGGGGCCAGGGTACGCAGTATTTT,CASSLSRGQGTQYF
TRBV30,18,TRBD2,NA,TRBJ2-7,TGTGCCTGGCGCCCCCGGGTAGGTGGACTAGCGGGAGAGCACGAGCAGTACTTC,CAWRPRVGGLAGEHEQYF
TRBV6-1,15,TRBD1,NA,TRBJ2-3,TGTGCCAGCAGTGCGGGACAGGGGGCCACAGATACGCAGTATTTT,CASSAGQGATDTQYF
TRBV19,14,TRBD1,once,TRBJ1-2,TGTGCCAGTAGTACCGGGGACAGATACTATGGCTACACCTTC,CASSTGDRYYGYTF
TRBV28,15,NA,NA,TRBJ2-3,TGTGCCAGCAGTGCTCCCGGGATAGGCACAGATACGCAGTATTTT,CASSAPGIGTDTQYF
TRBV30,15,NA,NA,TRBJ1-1,TGTGCCTGGAGTCAAACACCGCAGGGTCGCACTGAAGCTTTCTTT,CAWSQTPQGRTEAFF
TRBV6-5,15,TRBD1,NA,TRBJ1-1,TGTGCCAGCAGTCAACAGGGGCCTATGAACACTGAAGCTTTCTTT,CASSQQGPMNTEAFF
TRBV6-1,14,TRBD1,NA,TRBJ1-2,TGTGCCAGCAGCCGGACAGGGGGCGACTATGGCTACACCTTC,CASSRTGGDYGYTF
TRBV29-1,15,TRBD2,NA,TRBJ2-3,TGCAGCGTTGTAATTAGCGGGGGGGGGACAGATACGCAGTATTTT,CSVVISGGGTDTQYF
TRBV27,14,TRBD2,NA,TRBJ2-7,TGTGCCAGCAGCTCGACTAGCGGGAGGTACGAGCAGTACTTC,CASSSTSGRYEQYF
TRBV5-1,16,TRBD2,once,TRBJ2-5,TGCGCCAGTGGCGGGAGCGGCTTAGCGAGCTTAGAGACCCAGTACTTC,CASGGSGLASLETQYF
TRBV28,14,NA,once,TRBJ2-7,TGTGCCAGCAACGCTATTCTAGAGATCTACGAGCAGTACTTC,CASNAILEIYEQYF
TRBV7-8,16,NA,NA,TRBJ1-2,TGTGCCAGCAGCTCCCCCCAGACAACAGGGATGGGTGGCTACACCTTC,CASSSPQTTGMGGYTF
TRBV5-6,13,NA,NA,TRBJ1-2,TGTGCCAGCAGCGAACAGGTCCGGTGGGGCTACACCTTC,CASSEQVRWGYTF
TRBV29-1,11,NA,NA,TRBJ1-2,TGCAGCGTCGACAACGGCTATGGCTACACCTTC,CSVDNGYGYTF
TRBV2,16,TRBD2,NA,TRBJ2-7,TGTGCCAGCAGTGGGGAGAGTAGCGGGAGGCGGGGGGAGCAGTACTTC,CASSGESSGRRGEQYF
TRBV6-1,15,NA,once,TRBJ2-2,TGTGCCAGCAGTCGGTGGGGACAGAACACCGGGGAGCTGTTTTTT,CASSRWGQNTGELFF
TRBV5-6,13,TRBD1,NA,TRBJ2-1,TGTGCCAGCAGTAGGGGGCCCTACAATGAGCAGTTCTTC,CASSRGPYNEQFF